One TCR beta chain is described in this entry. The antigen remains unidentified. Authors' data handling: There were no quality scores in the junction-only immunoSEQ sequences, so filtering differed. The repertoire was sequenced with immunoSEQ multiplex PCR; TCRdb's copy has only in-frame clones and lacks some. From that table come the V and J calls and clone size; the DNA was used to work out D and trimming. This table has around 2,000,000 clones, roughly 94% appearing once. This record comes from a study of shared clonotypes between healthy human individuals. The CDR3 sequence is 17 residues long. The V and J ends lost 6 bases and 1 base respectively, with 19 bases between them. Germline V CDR1 and CDR2: LNHDA, SQIVND (reference sequence). CD45RO-negative CD8 cells positively selected for CCR7 made up the naive population, which excluded terminally differentiated effector memory CD45RA+ cells. The study, taken as a whole, reports: Among donors, sharing of clonotypes was expected to be affected by sequencing depth. Larger richness was generally estimated for naive than memory subsets. Sampling used blood alone; tissue repertoires probably differ.

Sequenced: naive CD8+ T cells sorted from blood. This receptor was taken from a young man in good health. The chain couples TRBV19 to TRBJ1-5; D remains unclear. The CDR3 reads CASSTPAPLGSNQPQHF. The CDR3 region has the DNA TGTGCCAGTAGCACACCTGCCCCCTTAGGGAGCAATCAGCCCCAGCATTTT.